Each of the 14 T cell receptor beta chains below was sequenced from the same sample in a study of blood T cell repertoires in COVID-19 (dated by TCRdb to 2018 to 2020). Library preparation employed the immunoSEQ multiplex PCR assay. TCRdb carries this immuneACCESS record with in-frame sequences only. Its versions omit some clonotypes, under half of them owing to an unresolved V gene in the studies checked, with the rest unexplained. Recorded for this sample are some 90,000 clones; 81% of them occurred a single time. About 4% of the sample lies in the top ten. The sequencing input was peripheral blood. Receptors were obtained from a man in his 60s with acute or convalescent COVID-19.

The chain joins TRBV15 to TRBJ1-4; perhaps TRBD1 as D (6 bases). The CDR3 runs 14 residues. The germline V gene encodes CDR1 LNHNV and CDR2 YYDKDF (reference sequence). Trimming removed 0 bases from V and 8 bases from J, with 10 bases in between. The CDR3 DNA sequence: TGTGCCACCAGCAGAGATGCACAGGGCGAAAAACTGTTTTTT. Its protein product is CATSRDAQGEKLFF.

The V and J genes are TRBV24-1 and TRBJ2-2, with 10 nucleotides matching TRBD1. This CDR3 is 15 amino acids long. Trimming at V came to 5 bases and at J to 3 bases, leaving 2 bases not matched to a gene. The germline gives CDR1 KGHDR, CDR2 SFDVKD. The CDR3 spells CATSVGTGDTGELFF. As DNA, the CDR3 is TGTGCCACCAGTGTGGGGACAGGGGACACCGGGGAGCTGTTTTTT.

The rearrangement uses TRBV7-2 and TRBJ2-1; a weak D match, TRBD2 (6 bases). Trimming removed 5 bases at V and 4 bases at J, with 9 bases between. This CDR3 region has 13 residues. The germline V gene has CDR1 SGHTA and CDR2 FQGNSA. For the CDR3, the DNA is TGTGCCAGCAGCCACGGGGGATACAATGAGCAGTTCTTC. Protein product: CASSHGGYNEQFF.

This CDR3 reads CASSLVGVNRGYTF. The CDR3 region has the DNA TGTGCCAGCAGCTTAGTAGGGGTGAACCGTGGCTACACCTTC. The chain couples TRBV7-2 to TRBJ1-2, with D maybe TRBD1 (5 bases). Germline-derived CDR1 and CDR2 are SGHTA and FQGNSA. This CDR3 contains 14 residues. V lost 1 base and J lost 7, with 13 bases in between. The whole variable domain, remainder taken from reference TRBV7-2 and TRBJ1-2, is GAGVSQSPSNKVTEKGKDVELRCDPISGHTALYWYRQSLGQGLEFLIYFQGNSAPDKSGLPSDRFSAERTGGSVSTLTIQRTQQEDSAVYLCASSLVGVNRGYTFGSGTRLTVV.

The chain joins TRBV4-1 to TRBJ1-2, with 8 bases fitting TRBD1. V trimming: 3 bases; J trimming: 4 bases; junction bases outside the gene matches: 7. The CDR3 consists of 15 residues. Germline V gene sequence: CDR1 MGHRA, CDR2 YSYEKL. The CDR3 DNA reads as TGCGCCAGCAGCCACCCGGGACAGGAAACCTATGGCTACACCTTC. Protein: CASSHPGQETYGYTF.

In its sample, this clone was seen once. J is TRBJ2-5 and V is TRBV19, with D possibly TRBD1 on 5 matching bases. CDR1 and CDR2 (germline): LNHDA, SQIVND (reference sequence). Trimming took 9 bases from V and 2 from J, leaving 16 bases between them. The CDR3 is 14 amino acids. The CDR3 reads CASQGGRVQETQYF. CDR3 coding DNA: TGTGCCAGCCAGGGCGGCCGGGTGCAAGAGACCCAGTACTTC.

This clone is a singleton in its sample. This chain connects TRBV5-8 to TRBJ2-3, with 8 positions matching TRBD2. V dropped 0 bases and J dropped 2; count of bases not matched to a gene: 8. The CDR3 is made up of 17 amino acids. The germline V gene has CDR1 SGHTS and CDR2 YDEGEE. The CDR3 region is CASSLAVGLALTDTQYF. Here the CDR3 DNA reads TGTGCCAGCAGCTTGGCCGTAGGACTAGCACTCACAGATACGCAGTATTTT.

This chain joins TRBV4-3 and TRBJ2-6; TRBD1 agrees at 7 bases. The CDR3 extends over 18 amino acids. J was trimmed by 1 base and V by 4 bases; bases with no gene match: 10. CDR1 and CDR2 (germline): LGHNA, YSLEER. CDR3 bases: TGCGCCAGCAGCCGAGTAACAACAGGGGTATCTGGGGCCAACGTCCTGACTTTC. Protein product: CASSRVTTGVSGANVLTF.

This chain connects TRBV2 to TRBJ2-2; D perhaps matches TRBD2 (5 bases). The germline CDR1 and CDR2 sequences are SNHLY and FYNNEI. The CDR3 is 14 amino acids. Deletions cut 7 bases from V and 0 bases from J, with 9 bases between. CDR3 DNA: TGTGCCAGCAACCCGGGGACGAACACCGGGGAGCTGTTTTTT. Encoded protein: CASNPGTNTGELFF.

The chain links TRBV19 to TRBJ2-1; the match to TRBD2 covers 10 bases. The CDR3 runs 17 residues. V trimming: 4 bases; J trimming: 0 bases; junction bases outside the gene matches: 6. Germline V gene sequence: CDR1 LNHDA, CDR2 SQIVND (reference sequence). For the CDR3, the DNA is TGTGCCAGTAGTAGGCTAGCGGGGGACTCCTCCTACAATGAGCAGTTCTTC. Amino acid sequence: CASSRLAGDSSYNEQFF.

This chain's CDR3 is CASSLKTDRASSYNEQFF. The CDR3 DNA sequence: TGCGCCAGCAGCTTAAAAACGGACAGGGCCAGCTCCTACAATGAGCAGTTCTTC. The J gene is TRBJ2-1, the V gene TRBV5-1, with 8 nucleotides matching TRBD1. Germline lookup yields CDR1 SGHRS and CDR2 YFSETQ. Unmatched junction bases numbered 10, after V lost 2 bases and J lost 0 bases. CDR3 length: 18 residues. The variable domain in full, with the rest retrieved from reference TRBV5-1 and TRBJ2-1, is KAGVTQTPRYLIKTRGQQVTLSCSPISGHRSVSWYQQTPGQGLQFLFEYFSETQRNKGNFPGRFSGRQFSNSRSEMNVSTLELGDSALYLCASSLKTDRASSYNEQFFGPGTRLTVL.

This clone was seen more than once but under ten times. This chain uses TRBV4-3 with TRBJ2-6; D remains unclear. V dropped 0 bases and J dropped 2 bases, with 5 bases sitting between them. The germline V gene encodes CDR1 LGHNA and CDR2 YSLEER. The CDR3 covers 15 residues. CDR3 loop: CASSQDITGANVLTF. The CDR3 DNA follows: TGCGCCAGCAGCCAAGATATAACTGGGGCCAACGTCCTGACTTTC.

This clone was recorded a few times. The chain joins TRBV10-2 to TRBJ1-1, with a tentative D call TRBD1 (5 bases). V lost 7 bases, J lost 1 base, and 16 bases lay in between. Germline values: CDR1 WSHSY, CDR2 SAAADI. CDR3 length equals 15 residues. CDR3 DNA: TGCGCCAGCACCCTCACCTACGACAGGAACACTGAAGCTTTCTTT. It yields the protein CASTLTYDRNTEAFF.

The chain has TRBV7-9 and TRBJ2-2; 12 bases match TRBD1. Germline V CDR1 and CDR2: SEHNR, FQNEAQ (reference sequence). The CDR3 is 15 amino acids. V lost 5 bases, J lost 9 bases, and 7 bases stayed unmatched. DNA of the CDR3: TGTGCCAGCAGCCCCCGGGACAGGGGGCTTTGGGAGCTGTTTTTT. Its translation is CASSPRDRGLWELFF. The variable domain in full, with the rest retrieved from reference TRBV7-9 and TRBJ2-2, is DTGVSQNPRHKITKRGQNVTFRCDPISEHNRLYWYRQTLGQGPEFLTYFQNEAQLEKSRLLSDRFSAERPKGSFSTLEIQRTEQGDSAMYLCASSPRDRGLWELFFGEGSRLTVL.